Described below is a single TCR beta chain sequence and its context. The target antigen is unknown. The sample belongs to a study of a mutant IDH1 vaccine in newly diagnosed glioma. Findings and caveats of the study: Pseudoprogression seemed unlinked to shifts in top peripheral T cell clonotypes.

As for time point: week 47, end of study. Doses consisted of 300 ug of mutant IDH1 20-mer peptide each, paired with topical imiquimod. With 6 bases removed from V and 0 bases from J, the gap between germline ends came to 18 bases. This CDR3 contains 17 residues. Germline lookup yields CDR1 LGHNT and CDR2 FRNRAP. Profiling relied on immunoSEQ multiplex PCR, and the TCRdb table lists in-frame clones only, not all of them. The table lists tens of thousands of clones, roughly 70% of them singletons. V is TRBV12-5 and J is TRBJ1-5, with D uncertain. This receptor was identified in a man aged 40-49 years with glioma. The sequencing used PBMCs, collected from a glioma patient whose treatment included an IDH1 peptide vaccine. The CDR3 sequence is CASGPVGVSYSNQPQHF. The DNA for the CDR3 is TGTGCTAGTGGGCCCGTTGGGGTTTCATATAGCAATCAGCCCCAGCATTTT.